This T cell receptor (beta chain) derives from a study of blood T cells in healthy people across ages. Across the study: About one barcoded beta molecule per two T cells was captured by template switching. Study-level results: A strong correlation was seen between TCR beta diversity and naive T cell percentage. Older age coincided with a roughly linear decline in TCR beta diversity per million T cells. Higher diversity and more naive CD4+ cells were features of long-lived donors, compared to aged donors.

CDR3 size: 14 residues. This clonotype was picked up a small number of times. Its antigen is not known. The junction differs from germline at one of its ends, possibly a read error. Combining a sample-barcoded 5' primer with a J-beta primer mix, a second PCR ran for about 6 to 11 cycles. TCRdb reprocessed the 5' RACE reads with MiXCR, giving one entry per CDR3 protein. The sample records around 1.5 million distinct CDR3 sequences, approximately 42% being singletons. This receptor was taken from a woman between 18 and 29 years old in good health. The chain employs TRBV12-3 or TRBV12-4 and TRBJ1-5; D gene uncertain. The sample comprised blood. CDR3 sequence: CASSLSRYDHPQHF. The CDR3 DNA follows: TGTGCCAGCAGTTTAAGCAGGTACGATCATCCCCAGCATTTT.